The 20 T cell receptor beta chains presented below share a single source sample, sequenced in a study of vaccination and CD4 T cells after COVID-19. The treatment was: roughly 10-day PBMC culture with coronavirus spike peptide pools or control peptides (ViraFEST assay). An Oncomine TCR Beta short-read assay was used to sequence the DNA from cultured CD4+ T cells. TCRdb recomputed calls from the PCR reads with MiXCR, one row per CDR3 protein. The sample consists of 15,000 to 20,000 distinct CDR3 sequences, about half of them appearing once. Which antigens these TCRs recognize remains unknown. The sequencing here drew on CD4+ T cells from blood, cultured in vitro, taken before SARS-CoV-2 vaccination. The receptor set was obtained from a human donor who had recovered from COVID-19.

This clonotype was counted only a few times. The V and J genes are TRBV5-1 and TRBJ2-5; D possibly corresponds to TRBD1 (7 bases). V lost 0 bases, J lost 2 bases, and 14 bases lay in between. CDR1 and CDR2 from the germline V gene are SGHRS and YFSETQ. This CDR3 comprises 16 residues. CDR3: CASSLVRGRTQETQYF. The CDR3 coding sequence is TGCGCCAGCAGCTTGGTCAGGGGGAGGACACAAGAGACCCAGTACTTC.

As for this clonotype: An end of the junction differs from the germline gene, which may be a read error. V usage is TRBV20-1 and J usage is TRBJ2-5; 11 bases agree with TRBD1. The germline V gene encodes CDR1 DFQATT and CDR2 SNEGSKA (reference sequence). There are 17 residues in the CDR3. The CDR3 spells CSTRPPIGQGASETQYF. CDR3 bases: TGCAGTACTAGACCACCGATTGGACAGGGGGCCTCGGAGACCCAGTACTTC.

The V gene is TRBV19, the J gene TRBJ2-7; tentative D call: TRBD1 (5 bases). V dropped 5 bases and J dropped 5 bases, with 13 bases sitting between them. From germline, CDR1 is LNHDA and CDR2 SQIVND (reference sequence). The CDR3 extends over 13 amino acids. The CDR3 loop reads CASSWLAGNEQYF. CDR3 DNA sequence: TGTGCCAGTAGTTGGTTGGCAGGGAACGAGCAGTACTTC. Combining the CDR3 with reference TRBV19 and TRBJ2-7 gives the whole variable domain DGGITQSPKYLFRKEGQNVTLSCEQNLNHDAMYWYRQDPGQGLRLIYYSQIVNDFQKGDIAEGYSVSREKKESFPLTVTSAQKNPTAFYLCASSWLAGNEQYFGPGTRLTVT.

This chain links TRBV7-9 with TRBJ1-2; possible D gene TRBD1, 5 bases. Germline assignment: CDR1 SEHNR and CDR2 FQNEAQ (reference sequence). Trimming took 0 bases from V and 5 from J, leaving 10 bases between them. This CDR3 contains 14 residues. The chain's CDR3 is CASSLAAQEYGYTF. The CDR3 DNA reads TGTGCCAGCAGCTTAGCGGCACAGGAATATGGCTACACCTTC.

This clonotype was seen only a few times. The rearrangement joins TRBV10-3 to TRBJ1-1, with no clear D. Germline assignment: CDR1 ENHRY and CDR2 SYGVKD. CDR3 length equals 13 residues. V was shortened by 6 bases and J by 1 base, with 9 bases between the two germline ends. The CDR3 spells CAIRADANTEAFF. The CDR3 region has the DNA TGTGCCATCAGGGCCGACGCGAACACTGAAGCTTTCTTT.

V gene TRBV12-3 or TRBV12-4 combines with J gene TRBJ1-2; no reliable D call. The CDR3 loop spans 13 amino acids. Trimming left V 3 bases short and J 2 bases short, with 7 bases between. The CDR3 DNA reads TGTGCCAGCAGTTTGGGGATAAACTATGGCTACACCTTC. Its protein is CASSLGINYGYTF.

In DNA, the CDR3 is TGTGCCACCAGTGATTTCCGGGGGCGGGCTTTCTTT. Encoded protein: CATSDFRGRAFF. The V gene is TRBV24-1, the J gene TRBJ1-1; possible D gene TRBD1, 6 bases. Per germline, CDR1 KGHDR and CDR2 SFDVKD. The CDR3 is 12 amino acids. V was pared by 1 base and J by 11 bases, with 10 bases between.

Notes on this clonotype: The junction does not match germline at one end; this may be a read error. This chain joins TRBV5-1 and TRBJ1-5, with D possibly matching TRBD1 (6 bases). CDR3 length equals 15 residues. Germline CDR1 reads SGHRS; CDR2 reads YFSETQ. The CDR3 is CASSLWGASNQSQHF. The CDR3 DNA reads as TGCGCCAGCAGCTTATGGGGGGCTAGCAATCAGTCCCAGCATTTT.

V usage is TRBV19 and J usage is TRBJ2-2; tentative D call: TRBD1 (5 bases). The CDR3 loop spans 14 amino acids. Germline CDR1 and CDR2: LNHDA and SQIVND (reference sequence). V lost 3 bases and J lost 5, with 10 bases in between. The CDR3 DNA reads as TGTGCCAGTAGTATTTCCAGGGTAACCGGGGAGCTGTTTTTT. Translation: CASSISRVTGELFF.

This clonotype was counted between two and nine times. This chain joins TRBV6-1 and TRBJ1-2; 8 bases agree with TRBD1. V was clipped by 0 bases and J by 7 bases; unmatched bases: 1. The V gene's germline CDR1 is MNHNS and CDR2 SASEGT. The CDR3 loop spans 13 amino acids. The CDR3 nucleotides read TGTGCCAGCAGTGAAGCCAGGGGGCCTGGCTACACCTTC. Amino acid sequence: CASSEARGPGYTF.

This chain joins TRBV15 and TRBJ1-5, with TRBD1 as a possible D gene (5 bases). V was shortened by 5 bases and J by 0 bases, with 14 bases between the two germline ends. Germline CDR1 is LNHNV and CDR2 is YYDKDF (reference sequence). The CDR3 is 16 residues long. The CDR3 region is CATSFKVRGSNQPQHF. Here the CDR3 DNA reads TGTGCCACCAGCTTCAAAGTAAGGGGTAGCAATCAGCCCCAGCATTTT.

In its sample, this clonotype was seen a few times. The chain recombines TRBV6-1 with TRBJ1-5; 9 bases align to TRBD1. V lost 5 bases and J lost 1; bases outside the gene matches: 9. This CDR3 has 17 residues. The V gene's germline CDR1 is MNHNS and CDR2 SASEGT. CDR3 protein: CASSHNRDRVSNQPQHF. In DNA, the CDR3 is TGTGCCAGCAGTCATAACCGGGACAGGGTAAGCAATCAGCCCCAGCATTTT.

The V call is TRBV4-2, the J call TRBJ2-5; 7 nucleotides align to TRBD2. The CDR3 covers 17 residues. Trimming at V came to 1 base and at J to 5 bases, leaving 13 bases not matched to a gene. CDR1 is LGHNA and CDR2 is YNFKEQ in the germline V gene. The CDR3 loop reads CASSQGGLAEGMETQYF. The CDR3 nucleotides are TGTGCCAGCAGCCAAGGAGGTCTAGCGGAGGGGATGGAGACCCAGTACTTC.

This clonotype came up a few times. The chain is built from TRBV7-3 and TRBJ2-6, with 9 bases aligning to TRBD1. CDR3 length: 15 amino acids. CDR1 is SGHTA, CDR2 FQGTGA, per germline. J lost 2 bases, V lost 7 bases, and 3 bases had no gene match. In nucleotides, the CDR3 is TGTGCCAGCACCCACAGGGGGCCTGGGGCCAACGTCCTGACTTTC. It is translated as CASTHRGPGANVLTF.

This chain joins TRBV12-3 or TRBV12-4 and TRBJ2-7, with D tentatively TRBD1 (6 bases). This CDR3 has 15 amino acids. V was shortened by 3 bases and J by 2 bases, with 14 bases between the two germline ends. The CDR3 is CASSLDSGDTYEQYF. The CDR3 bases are TGTGCCAGCAGTTTGGACTCCGGGGACACCTACGAGCAGTACTTC.

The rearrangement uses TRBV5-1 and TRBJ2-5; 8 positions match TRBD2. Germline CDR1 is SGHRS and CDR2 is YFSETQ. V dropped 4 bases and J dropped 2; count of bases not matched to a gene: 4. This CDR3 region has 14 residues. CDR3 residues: CASSQGLGQETQYF. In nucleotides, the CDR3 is TGCGCCAGCAGCCAGGGACTAGGGCAAGAGACCCAGTACTTC.

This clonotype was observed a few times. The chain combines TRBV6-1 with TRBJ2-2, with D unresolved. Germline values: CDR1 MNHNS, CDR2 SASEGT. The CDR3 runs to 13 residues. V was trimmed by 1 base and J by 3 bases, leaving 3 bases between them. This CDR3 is CASSEGDTGELFF. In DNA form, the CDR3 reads TGTGCCAGCAGTGAAGGTGACACCGGGGAGCTGTTTTTT.

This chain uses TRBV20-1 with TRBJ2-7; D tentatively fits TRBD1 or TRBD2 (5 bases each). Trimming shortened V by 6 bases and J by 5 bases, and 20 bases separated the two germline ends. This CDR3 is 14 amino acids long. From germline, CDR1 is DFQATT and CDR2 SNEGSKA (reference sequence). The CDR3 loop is CSAPITEWGNEQYF. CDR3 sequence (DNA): TGCAGTGCCCCGATAACAGAGTGGGGGAACGAGCAGTACTTC.

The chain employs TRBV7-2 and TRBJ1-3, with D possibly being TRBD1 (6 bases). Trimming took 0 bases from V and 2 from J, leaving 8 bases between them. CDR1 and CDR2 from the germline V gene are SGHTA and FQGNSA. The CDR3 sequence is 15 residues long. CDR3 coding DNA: TGTGCCAGCAGCTTAGCGTCAGGGGCTGGAAACACCATATATTTT. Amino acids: CASSLASGAGNTIYF.

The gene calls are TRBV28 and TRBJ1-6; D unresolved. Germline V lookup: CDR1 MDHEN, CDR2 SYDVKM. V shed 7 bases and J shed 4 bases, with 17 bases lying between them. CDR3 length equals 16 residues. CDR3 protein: CASTRDWAGYNSPLHF. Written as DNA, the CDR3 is TGTGCCAGCACCCGAGACTGGGCGGGGTATAATTCACCCCTCCACTTT.